Sequencing of this T cell receptor (beta chain) was carried out in a study of T-cell memory formation after mild COVID-19. Whole-study context: Each donor largely had its own TCR clusters.

The length of the CDR3 is 15 residues. V was shortened by 0 bases and J by 4 bases, with 13 bases between the two germline ends. CDR1 SGHTA and CDR2 FQGTGA come from the germline V gene. Study results and caveats: A balance of CD4 and CD8 characterized clones contracting day 15 to 85, whereas later expanders leaned CD4+. The main location of contracting CD4+ clones was CM and EM, and that of contracting CD8+ clones was EMRA.

Each CDR3 protein gets one entry after TCRdb re-called the 5' RACE reads with MiXCR. The repertoire consists of 550,000 to 700,000 distinct CDR3 sequences, with roughly 17% occurring once and the leading ten covering roughly 7.7%. Notes on this clonotype: The antigen is unknown.

The V call is TRBV7-3, the J call TRBJ2-7; maybe TRBD2 (5 bases). Sequences were obtained from PBMCs or a T cell subset sorted from them (not recorded which). This clonotype originated in an adult woman who had mild COVID-19 (a few samples of this study predate the infection). Cell type and time point are not known. CDR3 residues: CASSLTAPAEYEQYF. CDR3 in DNA: TGTGCCAGCAGCTTAACGGCCCCAGCGGAGTACGAGCAGTACTTC.